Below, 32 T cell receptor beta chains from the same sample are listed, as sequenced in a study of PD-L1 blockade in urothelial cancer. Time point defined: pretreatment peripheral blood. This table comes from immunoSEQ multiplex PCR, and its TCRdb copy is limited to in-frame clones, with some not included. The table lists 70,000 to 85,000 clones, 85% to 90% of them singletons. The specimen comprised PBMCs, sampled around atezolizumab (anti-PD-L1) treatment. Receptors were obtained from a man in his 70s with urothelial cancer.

In DNA form, the CDR3 reads TGCGCCAGCAGCTCGGGAGGGGCTAGCACAGATACGCAGTATTTT. It yields the protein CASSSGGASTDTQYF. The chain has TRBV5-1 and TRBJ2-3; 8 nucleotides line up with TRBD2. The CDR3 totals 15 residues. The ends lost 3 bases at V and 0 bases at J; junction bases unmatched: 3. Looked up from germline, CDR1 is SGHRS and CDR2 is YFSETQ.

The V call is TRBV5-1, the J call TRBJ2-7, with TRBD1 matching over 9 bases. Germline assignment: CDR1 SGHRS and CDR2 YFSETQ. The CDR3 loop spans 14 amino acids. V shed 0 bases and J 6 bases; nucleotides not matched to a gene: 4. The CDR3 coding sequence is TGCGCCAGCAGCTTGGCACAGGGGGCTGGCGAGCAGTACTTC. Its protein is CASSLAQGAGEQYF.

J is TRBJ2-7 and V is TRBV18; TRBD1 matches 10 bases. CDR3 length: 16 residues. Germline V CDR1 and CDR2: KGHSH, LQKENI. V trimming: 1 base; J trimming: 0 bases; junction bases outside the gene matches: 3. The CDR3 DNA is TGTGCCAGCTCACCACAGGGACAGGGGAACTCCTACGAGCAGTACTTC. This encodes CASSPQGQGNSYEQYF.

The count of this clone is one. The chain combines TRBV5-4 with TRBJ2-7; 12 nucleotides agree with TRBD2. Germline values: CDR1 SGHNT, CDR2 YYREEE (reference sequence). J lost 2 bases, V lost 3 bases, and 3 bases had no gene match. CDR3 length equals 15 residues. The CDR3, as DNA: TGTGCCAGCAGCTCGACTAGCGGGAGTACCTACGAGCAGTACTTC. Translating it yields CASSSTSGSTYEQYF.

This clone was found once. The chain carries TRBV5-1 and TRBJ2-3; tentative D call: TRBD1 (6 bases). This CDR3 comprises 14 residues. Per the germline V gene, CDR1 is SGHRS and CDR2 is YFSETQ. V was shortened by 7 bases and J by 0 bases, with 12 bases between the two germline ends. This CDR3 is CASAGTTSTDTQYF. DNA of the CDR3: TGCGCCAGCGCCGGGACAACTAGCACAGATACGCAGTATTTT.

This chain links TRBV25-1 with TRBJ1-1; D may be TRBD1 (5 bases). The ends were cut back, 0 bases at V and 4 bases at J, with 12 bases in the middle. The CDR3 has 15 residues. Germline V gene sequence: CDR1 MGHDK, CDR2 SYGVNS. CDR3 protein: CASSEYLGGSTEAFF. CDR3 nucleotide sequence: TGTGCCAGCAGTGAATATTTGGGGGGGTCCACTGAAGCTTTCTTT. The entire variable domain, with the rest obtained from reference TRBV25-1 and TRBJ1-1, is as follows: EADIYQTPRYLVIGTGKKITLECSQTMGHDKMYWYQQDPGMELHLIHYSYGVNSTEKGDLSSESTVSRIRTEHFPLTLESARPSHTSQYLCASSEYLGGSTEAFFGQGTRLTVV.

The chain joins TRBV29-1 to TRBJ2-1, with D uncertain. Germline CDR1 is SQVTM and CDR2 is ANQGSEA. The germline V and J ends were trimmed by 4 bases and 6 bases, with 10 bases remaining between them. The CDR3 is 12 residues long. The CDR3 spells CSVVEVLNEQFF. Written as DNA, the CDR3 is TGCAGCGTTGTCGAGGTTCTCAATGAGCAGTTCTTC.

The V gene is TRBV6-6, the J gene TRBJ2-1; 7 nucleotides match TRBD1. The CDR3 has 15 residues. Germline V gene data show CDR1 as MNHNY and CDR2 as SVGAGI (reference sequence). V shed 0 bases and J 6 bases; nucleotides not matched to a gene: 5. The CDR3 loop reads CASSYSRQGRNEQFF. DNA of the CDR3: TGTGCCAGCAGTTACTCAAGACAGGGACGCAATGAGCAGTTCTTC.

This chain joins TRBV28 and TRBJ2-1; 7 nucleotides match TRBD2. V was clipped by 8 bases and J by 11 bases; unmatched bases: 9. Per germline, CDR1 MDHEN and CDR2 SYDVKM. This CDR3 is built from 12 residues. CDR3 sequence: CASWQRGLKQFF. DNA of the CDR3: TGTGCCAGCTGGCAACGGGGACTAAAGCAGTTCTTC.

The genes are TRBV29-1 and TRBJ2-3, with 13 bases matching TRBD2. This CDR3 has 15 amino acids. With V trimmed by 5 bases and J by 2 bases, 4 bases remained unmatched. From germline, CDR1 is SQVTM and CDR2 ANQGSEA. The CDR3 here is CSVTGLAGLTDTQYF. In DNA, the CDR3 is TGCAGCGTTACGGGACTAGCGGGACTCACAGATACGCAGTATTTT.

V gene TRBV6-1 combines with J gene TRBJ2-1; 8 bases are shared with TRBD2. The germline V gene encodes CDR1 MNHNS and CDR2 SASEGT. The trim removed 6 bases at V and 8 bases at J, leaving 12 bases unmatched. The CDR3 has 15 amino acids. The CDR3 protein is CASRQTSGPFDEQFF. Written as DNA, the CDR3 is TGTGCCAGCAGGCAAACTAGCGGTCCTTTTGATGAGCAGTTCTTC.

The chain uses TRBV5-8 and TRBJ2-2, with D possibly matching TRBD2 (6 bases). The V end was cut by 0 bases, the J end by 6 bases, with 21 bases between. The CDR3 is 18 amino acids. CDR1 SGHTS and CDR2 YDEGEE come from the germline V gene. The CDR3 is CASSLATGGAARSGELFF. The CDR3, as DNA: TGTGCCAGCAGCTTGGCCACGGGCGGGGCAGCCCGATCCGGGGAGCTGTTTTTT.

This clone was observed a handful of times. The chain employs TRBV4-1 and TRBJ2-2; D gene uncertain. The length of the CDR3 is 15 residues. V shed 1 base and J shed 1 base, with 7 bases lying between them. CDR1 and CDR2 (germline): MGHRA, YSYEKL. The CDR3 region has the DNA TGCGCCAGCAGCCAAGTGTTTCAGAACACCGGGGAGCTGTTTTTT. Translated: CASSQVFQNTGELFF.

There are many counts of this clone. CDR3 DNA: TGCGCCAGCAGCCAAGAGGACAGTGCTACCTACGAGCAGTACTTC. Protein sequence: CASSQEDSATYEQYF. The chain carries TRBV4-1 and TRBJ2-7; D possibly corresponds to TRBD1 (6 bases). The germline V and J ends were trimmed by 0 bases and 2 bases, with 11 bases remaining between them. The CDR3 spans 15 residues. The germline V gene encodes CDR1 MGHRA and CDR2 YSYEKL.

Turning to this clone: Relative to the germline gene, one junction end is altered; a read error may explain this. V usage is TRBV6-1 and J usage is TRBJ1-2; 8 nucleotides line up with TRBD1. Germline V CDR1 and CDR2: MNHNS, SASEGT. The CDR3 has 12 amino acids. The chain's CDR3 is CTSGQGVSGYTF. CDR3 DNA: TGCACCTCAGGACAGGGAGTGAGTGGCTACACCTTC.

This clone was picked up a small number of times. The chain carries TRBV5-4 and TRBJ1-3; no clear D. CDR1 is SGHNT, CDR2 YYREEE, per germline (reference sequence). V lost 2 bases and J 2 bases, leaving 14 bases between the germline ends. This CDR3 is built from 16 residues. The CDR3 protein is CASSLGGGVPGNTIYF. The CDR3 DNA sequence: TGTGCCAGCAGCTTAGGCGGCGGGGTCCCTGGAAACACCATATATTTT.

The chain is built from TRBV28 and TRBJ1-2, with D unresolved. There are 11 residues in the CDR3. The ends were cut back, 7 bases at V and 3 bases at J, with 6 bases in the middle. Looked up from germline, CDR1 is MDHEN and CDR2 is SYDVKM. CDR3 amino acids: CASISDYGYTF. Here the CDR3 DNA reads TGTGCCAGCATTAGTGACTATGGCTACACCTTC.

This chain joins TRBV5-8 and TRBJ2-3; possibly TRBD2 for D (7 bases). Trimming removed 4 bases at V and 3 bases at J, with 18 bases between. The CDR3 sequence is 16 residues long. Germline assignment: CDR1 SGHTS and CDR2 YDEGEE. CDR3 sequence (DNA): TGTGCCAGCAGCCCCATCGGGGGGCGGACTACAGATACGCAGTATTTT. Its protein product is CASSPIGGRTTDTQYF.

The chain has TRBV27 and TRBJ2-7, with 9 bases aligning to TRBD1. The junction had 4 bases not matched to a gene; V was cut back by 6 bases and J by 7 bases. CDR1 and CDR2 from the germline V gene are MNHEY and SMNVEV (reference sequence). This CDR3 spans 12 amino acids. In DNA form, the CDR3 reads TGTGCCAGCAGACAGGGGGCAAGGGAGCAGTACTTC. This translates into CASRQGAREQYF.

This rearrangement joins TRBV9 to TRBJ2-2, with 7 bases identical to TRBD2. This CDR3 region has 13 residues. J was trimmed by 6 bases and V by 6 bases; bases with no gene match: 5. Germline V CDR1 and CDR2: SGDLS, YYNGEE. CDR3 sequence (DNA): TGTGCCAGCACGGGGGGTGTCCCCGGGGAGCTGTTTTTT. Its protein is CASTGGVPGELFF.

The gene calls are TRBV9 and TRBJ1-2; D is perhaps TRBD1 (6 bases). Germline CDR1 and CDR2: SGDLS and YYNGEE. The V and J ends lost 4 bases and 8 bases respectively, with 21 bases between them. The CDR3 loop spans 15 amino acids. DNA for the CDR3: TGTGCCAGCAGCTTCGAAGGAACAGGGAAGGTCGGCTACACCTTC. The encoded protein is CASSFEGTGKVGYTF.

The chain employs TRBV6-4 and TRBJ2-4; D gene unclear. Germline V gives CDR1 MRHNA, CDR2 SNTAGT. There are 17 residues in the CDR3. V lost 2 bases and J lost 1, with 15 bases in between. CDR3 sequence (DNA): TGTGCCAGCAGTGACCCCCCTCCGGCGGCGGCCAAAAACATTCAGTACTTC. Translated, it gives CASSDPPPAAAKNIQYF.

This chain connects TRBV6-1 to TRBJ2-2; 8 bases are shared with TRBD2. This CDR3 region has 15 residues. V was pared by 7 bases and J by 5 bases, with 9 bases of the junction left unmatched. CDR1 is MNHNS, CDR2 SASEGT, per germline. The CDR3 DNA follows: TGTGCCAGCAACAGACTAGCGACAAATACCGGGGAGCTGTTTTTT. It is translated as CASNRLATNTGELFF.

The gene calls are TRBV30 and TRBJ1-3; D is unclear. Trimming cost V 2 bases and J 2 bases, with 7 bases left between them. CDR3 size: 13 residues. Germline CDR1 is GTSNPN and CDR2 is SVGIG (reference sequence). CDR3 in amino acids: CAWSRRPGNTIYF. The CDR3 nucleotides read TGTGCCTGGAGTCGGCGGCCTGGAAACACCATATATTTT.

The DNA for the CDR3 is TGTGCCAGCAGCCCGCGACAGGGCCACTATGGCTACACCTTC. Translated: CASSPRQGHYGYTF. V is TRBV7-9 and J is TRBJ1-2; 7 bases are a match to TRBD1. J gave up 3 bases and V 5 bases, and 6 bases lay outside the gene matches. CDR1 is SEHNR, CDR2 FQNEAQ, per germline (reference sequence). The CDR3 consists of 14 residues.

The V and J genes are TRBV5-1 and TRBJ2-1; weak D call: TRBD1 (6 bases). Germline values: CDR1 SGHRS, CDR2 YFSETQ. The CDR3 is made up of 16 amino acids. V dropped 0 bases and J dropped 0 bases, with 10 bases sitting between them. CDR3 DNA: TGCGCCAGCAGCTTGGATCAGGGGACCTCCTACAATGAGCAGTTCTTC. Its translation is CASSLDQGTSYNEQFF. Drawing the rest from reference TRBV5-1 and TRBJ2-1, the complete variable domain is KAGVTQTPRYLIKTRGQQVTLSCSPISGHRSVSWYQQTPGQGLQFLFEYFSETQRNKGNFPGRFSGRQFSNSRSEMNVSTLELGDSALYLCASSLDQGTSYNEQFFGPGTRLTVL.

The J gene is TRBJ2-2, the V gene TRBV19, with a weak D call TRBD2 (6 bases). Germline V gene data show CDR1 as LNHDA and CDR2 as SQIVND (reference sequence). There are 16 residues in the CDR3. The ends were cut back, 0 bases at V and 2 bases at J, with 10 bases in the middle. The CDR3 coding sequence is TGTGCCAGTAGTATAGATCGGAGGGCTAACACCGGGGAGCTGTTTTTT. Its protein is CASSIDRRANTGELFF.

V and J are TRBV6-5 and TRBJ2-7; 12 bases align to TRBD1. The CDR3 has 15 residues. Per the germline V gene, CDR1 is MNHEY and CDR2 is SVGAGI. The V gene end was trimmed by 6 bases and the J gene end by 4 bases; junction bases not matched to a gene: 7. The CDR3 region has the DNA TGTGCCAGCAGCTTCCGGGACAGGGGGCTTTACGAGCAGTACTTC. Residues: CASSFRDRGLYEQYF.

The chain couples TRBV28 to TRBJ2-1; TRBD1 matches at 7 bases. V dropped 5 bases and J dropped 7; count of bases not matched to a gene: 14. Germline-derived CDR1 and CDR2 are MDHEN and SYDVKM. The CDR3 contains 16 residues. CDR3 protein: CASSLRTGMLMNEQFF. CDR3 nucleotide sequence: TGTGCCAGCAGTCTGCGGACAGGAATGTTAATGAATGAGCAGTTCTTC.

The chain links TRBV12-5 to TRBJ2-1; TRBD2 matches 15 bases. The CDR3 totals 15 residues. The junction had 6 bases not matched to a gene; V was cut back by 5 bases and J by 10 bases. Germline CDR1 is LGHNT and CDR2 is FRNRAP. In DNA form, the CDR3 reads TGTGCTAGTGGTATGGGACTAGCGGGAGGTGCGGAGCAGTTCTTC. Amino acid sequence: CASGMGLAGGAEQFF.

The CDR3 nucleotides are TGTGCCAGCAGCACCTCCGGGACAGGGCATCAGCCCCAGCATTTT. It encodes CASSTSGTGHQPQHF. The chain combines TRBV7-9 with TRBJ1-5; 9 nucleotides match TRBD1. The CDR3 is 15 amino acids. Germline CDR1 reads SEHNR; CDR2 reads FQNEAQ (reference sequence). With 5 bases clipped from V and 5 bases from J, the junction kept 7 bases outside the gene matches.

The CDR3 here is CASSSPGTRGGGYTF. The CDR3 DNA reads TGTGCCAGCAGTTCCCCCGGGACGAGGGGGGGTGGCTACACCTTC. V usage is TRBV28 and J usage is TRBJ1-2, with D possibly being TRBD1 (6 bases). V dropped 4 bases and J dropped 7 bases, with 19 bases sitting between them. Germline values: CDR1 MDHEN, CDR2 SYDVKM. This CDR3 spans 15 amino acids.